This TCR beta chain is from a study of cytomegalovirus exposure and HLA in healthy donors. Findings and caveats of the study: In a later analysis, several top co-occurrence clusters appeared linked to parvovirus B19, influenza, CMV and Epstein-Barr virus. Roughly uniform sequencing depth across donors was assumed, possibly incorrectly. In the analysis, some V segments, TRBV6-2 and TRBV6-3 included, were excluded as indistinguishable.

Primers for the PCR totalled 60 Vbeta and 13 Jbeta. Profiling relied on immunoSEQ multiplex PCR, and the TCRdb table lists in-frame clones only, not all of them. The table has more than 110,000 clones, around 9.7% seen once. About this clone itself: The antigen is undetermined.

There were likely unrecorded immune exposures, though donors were nominally healthy when sampled. From germline, CDR1 is SQVTM and CDR2 ANQGSEA. The CDR3 is 14 residues long. V was trimmed by 5 bases and J by 1 base, leaving 14 bases between them. This clonotype was obtained from a man aged 50-59 years in good health and CMV-seronegative. The J gene is TRBJ1-1, the V gene TRBV29-1; D is perhaps TRBD1 (6 bases). Sequenced sample: PBMCs. DNA of the CDR3: TGCAGCGTTCACTACCCGACAGGGAACACTGAAGCTTTCTTT. Its protein is CSVHYPTGNTEAFF.